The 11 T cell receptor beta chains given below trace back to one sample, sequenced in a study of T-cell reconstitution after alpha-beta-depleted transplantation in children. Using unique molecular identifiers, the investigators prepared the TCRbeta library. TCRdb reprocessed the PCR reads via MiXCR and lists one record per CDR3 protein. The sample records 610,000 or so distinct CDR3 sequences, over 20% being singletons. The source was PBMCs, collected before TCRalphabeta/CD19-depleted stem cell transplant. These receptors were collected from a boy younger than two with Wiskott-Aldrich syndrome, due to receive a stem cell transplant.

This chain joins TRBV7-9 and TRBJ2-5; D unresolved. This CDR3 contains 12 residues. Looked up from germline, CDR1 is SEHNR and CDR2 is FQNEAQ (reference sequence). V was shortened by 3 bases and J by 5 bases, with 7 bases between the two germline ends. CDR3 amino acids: CASSFYRETQYF. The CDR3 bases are TGTGCCAGCAGCTTTTACCGCGAGACCCAGTACTTC.

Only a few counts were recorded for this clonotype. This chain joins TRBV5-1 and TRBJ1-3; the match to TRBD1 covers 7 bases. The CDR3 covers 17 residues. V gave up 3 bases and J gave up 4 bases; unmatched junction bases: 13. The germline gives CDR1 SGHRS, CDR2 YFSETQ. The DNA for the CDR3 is TGCGCCAGCAGCTCCGGGACAGAGGTCTCTATCGGAAACACCATATATTTT. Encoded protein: CASSSGTEVSIGNTIYF.

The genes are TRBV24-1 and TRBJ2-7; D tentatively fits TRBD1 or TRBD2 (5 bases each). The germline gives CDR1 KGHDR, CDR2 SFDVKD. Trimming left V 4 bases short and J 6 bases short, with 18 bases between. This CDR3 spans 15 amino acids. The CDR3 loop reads CATSDTAGTLGEQYF. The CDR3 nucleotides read TGTGCCACCAGTGACACGGCCGGGACCCTAGGCGAGCAGTACTTC.

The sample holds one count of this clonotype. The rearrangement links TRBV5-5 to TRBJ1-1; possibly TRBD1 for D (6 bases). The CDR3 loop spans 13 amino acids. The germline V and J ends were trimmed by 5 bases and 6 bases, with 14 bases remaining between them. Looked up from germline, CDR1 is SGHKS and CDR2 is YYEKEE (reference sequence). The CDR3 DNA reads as TGTGCCAGCAGTTATCAGGGGTTCGCTGAAGCTTTCTTT. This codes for CASSYQGFAEAFF. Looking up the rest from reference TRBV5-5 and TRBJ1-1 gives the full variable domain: DAGVTQSPTHLIKTRGQQVTLRCSPISGHKSVSWYQQVLGQGPQFIFQYYEKEERGRGNFPDRFSARQFPNYSSELNVNALLLGDSALYLCASSYQGFAEAFFGQGTRLTVV.

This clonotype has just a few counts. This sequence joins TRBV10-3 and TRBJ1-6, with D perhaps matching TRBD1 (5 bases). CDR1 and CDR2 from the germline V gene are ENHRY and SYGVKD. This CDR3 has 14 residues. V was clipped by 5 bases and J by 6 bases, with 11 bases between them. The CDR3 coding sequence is TGTGCCATCAGTCGGGACGGCACTAATTCACCCCTCCACTTT. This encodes CAISRDGTNSPLHF.

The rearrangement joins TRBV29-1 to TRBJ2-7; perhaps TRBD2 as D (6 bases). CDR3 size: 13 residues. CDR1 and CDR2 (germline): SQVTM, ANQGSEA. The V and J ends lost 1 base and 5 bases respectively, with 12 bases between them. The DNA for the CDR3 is TGCAGCGTTGAAGGTATCGGCGGGAACGAGCAGTACTTC. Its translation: CSVEGIGGNEQYF.

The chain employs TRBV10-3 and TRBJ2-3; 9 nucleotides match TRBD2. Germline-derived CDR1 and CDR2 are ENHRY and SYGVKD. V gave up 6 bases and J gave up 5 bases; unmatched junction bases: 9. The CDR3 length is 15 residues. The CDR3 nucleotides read TGTGCCATCAGGGACCCGGGACTAGCAGAAGATACGCAGTATTTT. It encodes CAIRDPGLAEDTQYF.

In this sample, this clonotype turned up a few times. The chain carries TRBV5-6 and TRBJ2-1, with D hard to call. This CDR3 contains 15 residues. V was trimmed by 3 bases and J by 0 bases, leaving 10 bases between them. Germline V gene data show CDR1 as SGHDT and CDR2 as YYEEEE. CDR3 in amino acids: CASSSSRSSYNEQFF. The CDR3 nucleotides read TGTGCCAGCAGCTCTTCACGGAGCTCCTACAATGAGCAGTTCTTC.

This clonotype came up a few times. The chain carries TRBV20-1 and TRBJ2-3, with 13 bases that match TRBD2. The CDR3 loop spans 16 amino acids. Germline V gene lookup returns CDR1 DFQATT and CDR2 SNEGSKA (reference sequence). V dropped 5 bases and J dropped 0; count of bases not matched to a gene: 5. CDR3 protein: CSAARTSGRSTDTQYF. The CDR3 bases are TGCAGTGCTGCCCGGACTAGCGGGAGAAGCACAGATACGCAGTATTTT.

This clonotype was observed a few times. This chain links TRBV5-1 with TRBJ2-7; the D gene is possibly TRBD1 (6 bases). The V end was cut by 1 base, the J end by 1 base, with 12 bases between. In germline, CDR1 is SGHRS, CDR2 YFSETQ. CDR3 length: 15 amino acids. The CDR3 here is CASSLSGGQSYEQYF. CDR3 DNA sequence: TGCGCCAGCAGCTTGAGTGGGGGACAATCCTACGAGCAGTACTTC.

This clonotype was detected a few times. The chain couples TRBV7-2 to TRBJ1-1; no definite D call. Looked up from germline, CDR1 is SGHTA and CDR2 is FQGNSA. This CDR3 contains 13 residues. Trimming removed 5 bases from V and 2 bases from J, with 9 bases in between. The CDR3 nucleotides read TGTGCCAGCAGCACCTTGTATAACACTGAAGCTTTCTTT. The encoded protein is CASSTLYNTEAFF.